This is a list of T cell receptor beta chains from one sample in a study of beta chain features in type 1 diabetes. TCRdb keeps only in-frame clones here, not all; method: immunoSEQ multiplex PCR. The table records hundreds of thousands of clones, approximately 15% of them present only once. What was sequenced was naive CD4+ T cells from blood. The receptors derive from a man aged 18-30 years with type 1 diabetes. The CDR3 runs from the conserved cysteine through the conserved F or W. The order of the fields is V gene, clone size, D gene, J gene, CDR3 DNA, CDR3 protein. The D gene is left open where the match is weak. Clone size is stated in some rows and not others, as once, few, many or a class when expanded.

v_call: TRBV19
clone_size: -
d_call: TRBD2
j_call: TRBJ2-5
cdr3_nt: TGTGCCAGTAGCTATTCCATGAAGCGGGAGGGCCGAAAGACCCAGTACTTC
cdr3_aa: CASSYSMKREGRKTQYF

v_call: TRBV18
clone_size: -
d_call: -
j_call: TRBJ1-1
cdr3_nt: TGTGCCAGCTCACGAGTTAATAGTAGGACACTTGGAGATGAAGCTTTCTTT
cdr3_aa: CASSRVNSRTLGDEAFF

v_call: TRBV2
clone_size: few
d_call: TRBD1
j_call: TRBJ1-5
cdr3_nt: TGTGCCAGCAGGGGGACAGGGAATCAGCCCCAGCATTTT
cdr3_aa: CASRGTGNQPQHF

v_call: TRBV25-1
clone_size: few
d_call: -
j_call: TRBJ1-5
cdr3_nt: TGTGCCAGCAGTCCCTCCGCGGGGCAGCCGTCGGATCAGCCCCAGCATTTT
cdr3_aa: CASSPSAGQPSDQPQHF

v_call: TRBV11-3
clone_size: -
d_call: -
j_call: TRBJ2-3
cdr3_nt: TGTGCCAGCAGCTTACAGGGAGATACGCAGTATTTT
cdr3_aa: CASSLQGDTQYF

v_call: TRBV30
clone_size: few
d_call: TRBD1
j_call: TRBJ2-7
cdr3_nt: TGTGCCTGGACCCGAACCGGGACAGGGGCGAGGGGCGAGCAGTACTTC
cdr3_aa: CAWTRTGTGARGEQYF

v_call: TRBV11-2
clone_size: -
d_call: TRBD1
j_call: TRBJ1-2
cdr3_nt: TGTGCCAGCAGCCCGACACAGGGGCCCGGCTATGGCTACACCTTC
cdr3_aa: CASSPTQGPGYGYTF

v_call: TRBV9
clone_size: -
d_call: TRBD1
j_call: TRBJ2-1
cdr3_nt: TGTGCCAGCAGCGACCGGACAGGACTCAATGAGCAGTTCTTC
cdr3_aa: CASSDRTGLNEQFF

v_call: TRBV10-3
clone_size: -
d_call: -
j_call: TRBJ2-5
cdr3_nt: TGTGCCATCAGCGAACGGCAGGGTGTAGAGACCCAGTACTTC
cdr3_aa: CAISERQGVETQYF

v_call: TRBV5-1
clone_size: few
d_call: TRBD2
j_call: TRBJ2-5
cdr3_nt: TGCGCCAGCAGCCCCGGGCGAGGGACTAGCGGGCTCCAAGAGACCCAGTACTTC
cdr3_aa: CASSPGRGTSGLQETQYF

v_call: TRBV2
clone_size: few
d_call: TRBD2
j_call: TRBJ2-6
cdr3_nt: TGTGCCTTAAGCGGGGTTGCTGGGGCCAACGTCCTGACTTTC
cdr3_aa: CALSGVAGANVLTF

v_call: TRBV7-2
clone_size: -
d_call: TRBD1
j_call: TRBJ1-2
cdr3_nt: TGTGCCAGCAGCCAAACAACCGGACAGGGCTATGGCTACACCTTC
cdr3_aa: CASSQTTGQGYGYTF

v_call: TRBV28
clone_size: few
d_call: TRBD1
j_call: TRBJ1-5
cdr3_nt: TGTGCCAGCAGTGACAGGGGCGGAGAGCCCCAGCATTTT
cdr3_aa: CASSDRGGEPQHF

v_call: TRBV5-4
clone_size: few
d_call: -
j_call: TRBJ1-4
cdr3_nt: TGTGCCAGCGGACAGTCTGTAGGGGAAAAACTGTTTTTT
cdr3_aa: CASGQSVGEKLFF

v_call: TRBV29-1
clone_size: -
d_call: TRBD2
j_call: TRBJ2-1
cdr3_nt: TGCAGCGTCACTAGCGGGAGTTACAATGAGCAGTTCTTC
cdr3_aa: CSVTSGSYNEQFF

v_call: TRBV6-6
clone_size: -
d_call: -
j_call: TRBJ2-7
cdr3_nt: TGTGCCAGCAGGAAAGGACAGCGCCTATACGAGCAGTACTTC
cdr3_aa: CASRKGQRLYEQYF

v_call: TRBV6-6
clone_size: -
d_call: -
j_call: TRBJ1-2
cdr3_nt: TGTGCCAGCAGTTACTCGAAGGGGTCTCAGCACTATGGCTACACCTTC
cdr3_aa: CASSYSKGSQHYGYTF

v_call: TRBV4-1
clone_size: -
d_call: TRBD2
j_call: TRBJ2-4
cdr3_nt: TGCGCCAGCAGCCAAGAATGGCTAGCGGGGGCACTAGCCAAAAACATTCAGTACTTC
cdr3_aa: CASSQEWLAGALAKNIQYF

v_call: TRBV25-1
clone_size: few
d_call: TRBD1
j_call: TRBJ2-4
cdr3_nt: TGTGCCAGCAGTGGAGGGGGCAAGGCCAAAAACATTCAGTACTTC
cdr3_aa: CASSGGGKAKNIQYF

v_call: TRBV19
clone_size: few
d_call: TRBD1
j_call: TRBJ2-1
cdr3_nt: TGTGCCAGTAATGGACAGGGCAATGAGCAGTTCTTC
cdr3_aa: CASNGQGNEQFF

v_call: TRBV7-9
clone_size: once
d_call: TRBD2
j_call: TRBJ2-1
cdr3_nt: TGTGCCAGCAGCTTAGGTACTAGCGGGGCGTACAATGAGCAGTTCTTC
cdr3_aa: CASSLGTSGAYNEQFF

v_call: TRBV18
clone_size: -
d_call: -
j_call: TRBJ2-2
cdr3_nt: TGTGCCAGCTCACCACCGGCTTCTAGCCCCACCGGGGAGCTGTTTTTT
cdr3_aa: CASSPPASSPTGELFF

v_call: TRBV18
clone_size: -
d_call: TRBD2
j_call: TRBJ2-5
cdr3_nt: TGTGCCAGCTCACCCGTAGCGGGGGGCCGGGCGGAGACCCAGTACTTC
cdr3_aa: CASSPVAGGRAETQYF

v_call: TRBV15
clone_size: once
d_call: TRBD2
j_call: TRBJ2-2
cdr3_nt: TGTGCCACCAGCAGAGGTTCGGGGGGTAGTTCGTCCGGGGAGCTGTTTTTT
cdr3_aa: CATSRGSGGSSSGELFF

v_call: TRBV28
clone_size: -
d_call: TRBD1
j_call: TRBJ2-6
cdr3_nt: TGTGCCAGCAGTTTATGGACAGGGGGCGCTGGGGCCAACGTCCTGACTTTC
cdr3_aa: CASSLWTGGAGANVLTF

v_call: TRBV27
clone_size: -
d_call: -
j_call: TRBJ1-4
cdr3_nt: TGTGCCAGCAGTTTCCAAGGACAGCTTGAAAAACTGTTTTTT
cdr3_aa: CASSFQGQLEKLFF

v_call: TRBV6-5
clone_size: -
d_call: -
j_call: TRBJ1-2
cdr3_nt: TGTGCCAGCAGTTACCAGGGTGGTGGCTACACCTTC
cdr3_aa: CASSYQGGGYTF

v_call: TRBV5-6
clone_size: few
d_call: -
j_call: TRBJ2-2
cdr3_nt: TGTGCCAGCAGCTTGAACCGGGGTTTAGACACCGGGGAGCTGTTTTTT
cdr3_aa: CASSLNRGLDTGELFF

v_call: TRBV7-9
clone_size: few
d_call: TRBD1
j_call: TRBJ1-1
cdr3_nt: TGTGCCAGCACCCCCGACAGGGGCTTCTACACTGAAGCTTTCTTT
cdr3_aa: CASTPDRGFYTEAFF

v_call: TRBV4-1
clone_size: -
d_call: TRBD1
j_call: TRBJ2-5
cdr3_nt: TGCGCCAGCAGCCAAGTGGACAGGGGGCTAGAGACCCAGTACTTC
cdr3_aa: CASSQVDRGLETQYF

v_call: TRBV4-1
clone_size: -
d_call: TRBD2
j_call: TRBJ2-3
cdr3_nt: TGCGCCAGCAGCCAAGAAGCGGGGGGGCGGGGGGATACGCAGTATTTT
cdr3_aa: CASSQEAGGRGDTQYF